These 18 T cell receptor beta chains share one sample of origin, sequenced in a study of T cell responses to AZD1222 COVID-19 vaccine (dated by TCRdb to the early 2020s). The library was produced with the immunoSEQ multiplex PCR assay. The clones in this table, taken by TCRdb from immuneACCESS, are in-frame only. Not every clone is retained; where verified, under half of the shortfall comes from an unresolved V gene, and the cause of the rest is unknown. The table for this sample lists fewer than 120,000 clones; roughly 93% of them were counted only once. The ten largest clonotypes hold 2.5% to 3.5% of the sample. The time point label on this specimen signifies: about 28 days (+/-7) after the second vaccine dose. This sample comprised peripheral blood, obtained 28 days after the second AZD1222 dose. The receptor set was obtained from an adult who received the AZD1222 COVID-19 vaccine.

The genes are TRBV6-5 and TRBJ2-1; TRBD2 matches 12 bases. Looked up from germline, CDR1 is MNHEY and CDR2 is SVGAGI. V lost 8 bases to trimming and J lost 8 bases; unmatched junction nucleotides: 7. This CDR3 is built from 14 residues. The CDR3: CASARTSGIHEQFF. CDR3 sequence (DNA): TGTGCCAGCGCGCGGACTAGCGGGATCCATGAGCAGTTCTTC.

In its sample, this clone was seen once. The chain carries TRBV5-4 and TRBJ1-1; D ambiguous. CDR1 is SGHNT and CDR2 is YYREEE in the germline V gene (reference sequence). Trimming removed 0 bases at V and 0 bases at J, with 9 bases between. The CDR3 consists of 15 residues. CDR3 sequence (DNA): TGTGCCAGCAGCTTGGACGGCCTCATGAACACTGAAGCTTTCTTT. It specifies CASSLDGLMNTEAFF.

The chain has TRBV7-8 and TRBJ2-7, with D possibly being TRBD1 (5 bases). CDR1 is SGHVS, CDR2 FQNEAQ, per germline. The CDR3 has 13 amino acids. Trimming removed 5 bases at V and 3 bases at J, with 11 bases between. DNA for the CDR3: TGTGCCAGCAGCCCTTACAGGAGCTACGAGCAGTACTTC. It encodes CASSPYRSYEQYF.

This sequence joins TRBV5-5 and TRBJ1-4; D ambiguous. V was trimmed by 2 bases and J by 8 bases, leaving 10 bases between them. Germline CDR1 SGHKS, CDR2 YYEKEE (reference sequence). CDR3 size: 13 residues. The CDR3 here is CASSFEGREKLFF. The CDR3 coding sequence is TGTGCCAGCAGCTTTGAGGGTAGGGAAAAACTGTTTTTT.

This clone appeared a few times. The V call is TRBV19, the J call TRBJ1-5, with TRBD1 matching over 7 bases. J was trimmed by 4 bases and V by 5 bases; bases with no gene match: 5. The germline CDR1 and CDR2 sequences are LNHDA and SQIVND (reference sequence). The CDR3 covers 14 residues. CDR3 region: CASSAQGWNQPQHF. CDR3 bases: TGTGCCAGTAGTGCACAGGGGTGGAATCAGCCCCAGCATTTT.

The chain uses TRBV19 and TRBJ2-5; D is unresolved. V was pared by 3 bases and J by 6 bases, with 17 bases between. Germline V lookup: CDR1 LNHDA, CDR2 SQIVND (reference sequence). The CDR3 spans 15 residues. This CDR3 reads CASSIGPTSVKTQYF. The CDR3 DNA reads as TGTGCCAGTAGTATTGGGCCCACCTCCGTAAAGACCCAGTACTTC.

The chain couples TRBV6-2 or TRBV6-3 to TRBJ2-1; TRBD2 might be the D (6 bases). CDR1 and CDR2 (germline): MNHEY, SVGEGT. The CDR3 is made up of 17 amino acids. Trimming pared 6 bases from V and 0 bases from J, leaving 18 bases between. CDR3 nucleotide sequence: TGTGCCAGCAGCCTTGACGTCGGGACTTTCTCCTACAATGAGCAGTTCTTC. This encodes CASSLDVGTFSYNEQFF.

A few counts support this clone. The rearrangement joins TRBV6-1 to TRBJ1-2; D not resolved. V was cut by 0 bases and J by 4 bases, with 12 bases left in between. The CDR3 runs to 15 residues. CDR1 and CDR2 from the germline V gene are MNHNS and SASEGT. The CDR3 here is CASSEAYGVTYGYTF. The CDR3 DNA reads as TGTGCCAGCAGTGAAGCCTATGGTGTAACCTATGGCTACACCTTC.

The chain combines TRBV5-4 with TRBJ2-7, with TRBD2 matching over 10 bases. CDR1 SGHNT and CDR2 YYREEE come from the germline V gene (reference sequence). V shed 5 bases, J shed 2 bases, and the junction held 7 bases outside the gene matches. This CDR3 comprises 15 residues. The CDR3 coding sequence is TGTGCCAGCAGTGGGGGGACTAGCGCTACCTACGAGCAGTACTTC. It is translated as CASSGGTSATYEQYF.

This rearrangement joins TRBV7-9 to TRBJ2-7; possible D gene TRBD2, 6 bases. Germline loops: CDR1 SEHNR, CDR2 FQNEAQ (reference sequence). This CDR3 is 12 amino acids long. Trimming removed 3 bases at V and 6 bases at J, with 9 bases between. CDR3 nucleotide sequence: TGTGCCAGCAGCTTGGGGGGTGGCGAGCAGTACTTC. It is translated as CASSLGGGEQYF.

This sequence joins TRBV27 and TRBJ1-4; a weak D match, TRBD1 (5 bases). The V gene's germline CDR1 is MNHEY and CDR2 SMNVEV (reference sequence). This CDR3 has 13 residues. Trimming stripped 4 bases from V and 8 bases from J, with 11 bases between. The CDR3 region is CASSWGGGEKLFF. CDR3 nucleotide sequence: TGTGCCAGCAGTTGGGGTGGGGGGGAAAAACTGTTTTTT.

The chain recombines TRBV2 with TRBJ2-7, with D possibly being TRBD2 (6 bases). V was pared by 6 bases and J by 1 base, with 19 bases between. Germline lookup yields CDR1 SNHLY and CDR2 FYNNEI. There are 16 residues in the CDR3. CDR3 residues: CASSEQPGLLSYEQYF. In DNA form, the CDR3 reads TGTGCCAGCAGCGAACAACCGGGACTCTTATCCTACGAGCAGTACTTC.

This clone showed up just once. The V gene is TRBV19, the J gene TRBJ2-2; D gene unclear. There are 15 residues in the CDR3. Germline loops: CDR1 LNHDA, CDR2 SQIVND (reference sequence). V lost 6 bases and J lost 0, with 11 bases in between. CDR3 sequence (DNA): TGTGCCAGTAGCCTCCTTACCGCGAACACCGGGGAGCTGTTTTTT. This encodes CASSLLTANTGELFF.

This clone showed up just once. CDR3 in amino acids: CASSQDWTGSGYTF. CDR3 coding DNA: TGTGCCAGCAGCCAAGATTGGACGGGTTCGGGCTACACCTTC. The chain carries TRBV14 and TRBJ1-2; the D is unclear. The CDR3 loop spans 14 amino acids. Trimming removed 0 bases at V and 8 bases at J, with 13 bases between. Germline V CDR1 and CDR2: SGHDN, FVKESK. Filled out from reference TRBV14 and TRBJ1-2, the complete variable domain reads EAGVTQFPSHSVIEKGQTVTLRCDPISGHDNLYWYRRVMGKEIKFLLHFVKESKQDESGMPNNRFLAERTGGTYSTLKVQPAELEDSGVYFCASSQDWTGSGYTFGSGTRLTVV.

The chain employs TRBV6-4 and TRBJ1-5; 10 nucleotides agree with TRBD1. Losses at the gene ends were 6 bases for V and 7 bases for J; bases not matched to a gene: 3. This CDR3 comprises 13 residues. Germline V gene lookup returns CDR1 MRHNA and CDR2 SNTAGT. The CDR3 region is CASSGQGGQPQHF. The CDR3 nucleotides read TGTGCCAGCAGCGGACAGGGGGGACAGCCCCAGCATTTT.

The rearrangement uses TRBV7-9 and TRBJ2-1; 10 bases map to TRBD2. Germline CDR1 is SEHNR and CDR2 is FQNEAQ (reference sequence). With V trimmed by 1 base and J by 4 bases, 1 base remained unmatched. CDR3 length: 15 amino acids. CDR3 nucleotides: TGTGCCAGCAGCTTAGGTAGCGGGGGGTACAATGAGCAGTTCTTC. As protein: CASSLGSGGYNEQFF.

This rearrangement joins TRBV29-1 to TRBJ2-3, with unresolved D. The germline V gene has CDR1 SQVTM and CDR2 ANQGSEA. With 4 bases removed from V and 2 bases from J, the gap between germline ends came to 10 bases. The CDR3 consists of 13 residues. Here the CDR3 reads CSVAVGTTDTQYF. CDR3 coding DNA: TGCAGCGTTGCGGTGGGTACCACAGATACGCAGTATTTT.

The chain uses TRBV28 and TRBJ1-5, with D unresolved. The CDR3 consists of 12 residues. V was pared by 6 bases and J by 5 bases, with 8 bases between. Germline V gene sequence: CDR1 MDHEN, CDR2 SYDVKM. The CDR3: CASRPSDQPQHF. CDR3 nucleotide sequence: TGTGCCAGCAGGCCCAGTGATCAGCCCCAGCATTTT.